One and the same sample provided the 15 T cell receptor beta chains below, sequenced in a study of T cell responses to AZD1222 COVID-19 vaccine. Generated by immunoSEQ multiplex PCR, the TCRdb table keeps only in-frame clones and is missing some. This table has around 99,000 clones, 80% to 90% appearing once. The starting material was peripheral blood, obtained 28 days after the second AZD1222 dose. The receptors originated from an adult who received the AZD1222 COVID-19 vaccine.

The V call is TRBV2, the J call TRBJ1-6, with unresolved D. Germline V gene lookup returns CDR1 SNHLY and CDR2 FYNNEI. V was clipped by 8 bases and J by 7 bases, with 18 bases between them. This CDR3 has 15 amino acids. CDR3 nucleotide sequence: TGTGCCAGCCCCCATGTGGCCGCTTCGAATTCACCCCTCCACTTT. This translates into CASPHVAASNSPLHF.

The chain recombines TRBV30 with TRBJ2-3, with TRBD2 identical over 8 bases. J gave up 6 bases and V 2 bases, and 4 bases lay outside the gene matches. This CDR3 comprises 13 residues. Germline assignment: CDR1 GTSNPN and CDR2 SVGIG (reference sequence). The CDR3 protein is CAWSMREADTQYF. CDR3 DNA sequence: TGTGCCTGGAGTATGCGGGAGGCCGATACGCAGTATTTT.

As concerns this clone: This CDR3 is also generated by other DNA sequences in the sample. The V gene is TRBV3-1 (or the pseudogene TRBV3-2), the J gene TRBJ1-2; D is unresolved. Germline V CDR1 and CDR2: LGHDT, YNNKEL (reference sequence). The CDR3 sequence is 14 residues long. The V gene lost 1 base and the J gene lost 4 bases, with 10 bases spanning the gap. The CDR3 sequence is CASSQGPSGYGYTF. The CDR3 region has the DNA TGTGCCAGCAGCCAAGGGCCCTCGGGCTATGGCTACACCTTC.

The chain recombines TRBV6-2 or TRBV6-3 with TRBJ2-7; 8 nucleotides line up with TRBD1. The V gene's germline CDR1 is MNHEY and CDR2 SVGEGT. V lost 4 bases to trimming and J lost 4 bases; unmatched junction nucleotides: 6. The CDR3 is 14 residues long. The CDR3 bases are TGTGCCAGCAGTTCACCGGGACAGGATTACGAGCAGTACTTC. This gives the protein CASSSPGQDYEQYF.

V usage is TRBV27 and J usage is TRBJ2-7, with a tentative D call TRBD2 (6 bases). The CDR3 has 15 residues. Germline lookup yields CDR1 MNHEY and CDR2 SMNVEV (reference sequence). Deletions cut 4 bases from V and 1 base from J, with 14 bases between. The CDR3 region is CASSSDLAPSYEQYF. DNA for the CDR3: TGTGCCAGCAGTTCAGATCTAGCGCCATCCTACGAGCAGTACTTC.

The chain carries TRBV6-1 and TRBJ1-2; D might be TRBD1 (6 bases). CDR1 MNHNS and CDR2 SASEGT come from the germline V gene. CDR3 length equals 16 residues. The V gene lost 4 bases and the J gene lost 8 bases, with 23 bases spanning the gap. The CDR3 sequence is CASSVPETGKPGGYTF. The CDR3 nucleotides are TGTGCCAGCAGTGTGCCGGAGACAGGCAAACCAGGGGGCTACACCTTC.

This clone was seen once. The chain couples TRBV9 to TRBJ1-1, with D possibly being TRBD1 (6 bases). V was pared by 0 bases and J by 5 bases, with 35 bases between. The length of the CDR3 is 22 residues. Per the germline V gene, CDR1 is SGDLS and CDR2 is YYNGEE. The CDR3 protein is CASSVGGQPWRPLSPGGTEAFF. The CDR3 region has the DNA TGTGCCAGCAGCGTAGGGGGACAACCCTGGCGACCCTTATCCCCGGGAGGAACTGAAGCTTTCTTT.

The chain combines TRBV21-1 with TRBJ2-3; the tabulated D call, TRBD2, remains unverified against the DNA. TRBV21-1 represents a pseudogene. The CDR3 extends over 18 amino acids. The CDR3 sequence: CASSKAPGTSGSADTQYF. CDR3 nucleotides: TGTGCCAGCAGCAAAGCTCCCGGGACTAGCGGGAGTGCAGATACGCAGTATTTT.

The chain carries TRBV30 and TRBJ2-1; tentative D call: TRBD1 (6 bases). Trimming left V 6 bases short and J 2 bases short, with 14 bases between. Germline V gene data show CDR1 as GTSNPN and CDR2 as SVGIG (reference sequence). The CDR3 contains 14 residues. The CDR3 DNA reads TGTGCCTGCGACCGGGACAAAGCCTACAATGAGCAGTTCTTC. It yields the protein CACDRDKAYNEQFF. Together with reference TRBV30 and TRBJ2-1, the CDR3 gives the full variable domain: SQTIHQWPATLVQPVGSPLSLECTVEGTSNPNLYWYRQAAGRGLQLLFYSVGIGQISSEVPQNLSASRPQDRQFILSSKKLLLSDSGFYLCACDRDKAYNEQFFGPGTRLTVL.

The rearrangement uses TRBV4-2 and TRBJ1-2; TRBD1 is a possible D gene (6 bases). The V end lost 3 bases, the J end lost 4 bases, and 21 bases lay between the germline ends. The CDR3 is made up of 17 amino acids. Germline V gene lookup returns CDR1 LGHNA and CDR2 YNFKEQ. CDR3 nucleotide sequence: TGTGCCAGCAGCCAGCTAAGTCAGGGGCAGGGCGGCTATGGCTACACCTTC. Translation: CASSQLSQGQGGYGYTF.

The V gene is TRBV10-2, the J gene TRBJ1-2; D is perhaps TRBD1 (5 bases). The CDR3 is made up of 14 amino acids. CDR1 and CDR2 (germline): WSHSY, SAAADI. The CDR3, as DNA: TGCGCAGCGGGAGTAGGGACCTTCGACTATGGCTACACCTTC. This encodes CAAGVGTFDYGYTF.

This clone was picked up one time. The chain links TRBV5-1 to TRBJ1-3, with 7 bases aligning to TRBD1. The germline CDR1 and CDR2 sequences are SGHRS and YFSETQ. The CDR3 is 16 amino acids. The J segment lost 0 bases and the V segment lost 0 bases, leaving 3 bases of the junction unmatched. This CDR3 reads CASSLGPGGSGNTIYF. CDR3 nucleotide sequence: TGCGCCAGCAGCTTGGGTCCAGGGGGCTCTGGAAACACCATATATTTT.

V is TRBV4-3 and J is TRBJ2-7; TRBD1 might be the D (5 bases). Per the germline V gene, CDR1 is LGHNA and CDR2 is YSLEER. This CDR3 is 13 amino acids long. V was cut by 0 bases and J by 2 bases, with 5 bases left in between. CDR3 protein: CASSQDRAYEQYF. The CDR3 bases are TGCGCCAGCAGCCAAGACAGGGCCTACGAGCAGTACTTC.

The rearrangement joins TRBV7-9 to TRBJ1-2, with 7 bases aligning to TRBD1. J gave up 2 bases and V 5 bases, and 2 bases lay outside the gene matches. CDR1 and CDR2 (germline): SEHNR, FQNEAQ (reference sequence). CDR3 length: 13 residues. CDR3 coding DNA: TGTGCCAGCAGCGTGGGACAGAACTATGGCTACACCTTC. Protein: CASSVGQNYGYTF.

The chain uses TRBV7-9 and TRBJ1-6, with D hard to call. This CDR3 is 15 amino acids long. V shed 5 bases and J shed 0 bases, with 8 bases lying between them. Germline lookup yields CDR1 SEHNR and CDR2 FQNEAQ (reference sequence). The chain's CDR3 is CASSPRSSYNSPLHF. In DNA form, the CDR3 reads TGTGCCAGCAGCCCCCGGAGCTCCTATAATTCACCCCTCCACTTT.